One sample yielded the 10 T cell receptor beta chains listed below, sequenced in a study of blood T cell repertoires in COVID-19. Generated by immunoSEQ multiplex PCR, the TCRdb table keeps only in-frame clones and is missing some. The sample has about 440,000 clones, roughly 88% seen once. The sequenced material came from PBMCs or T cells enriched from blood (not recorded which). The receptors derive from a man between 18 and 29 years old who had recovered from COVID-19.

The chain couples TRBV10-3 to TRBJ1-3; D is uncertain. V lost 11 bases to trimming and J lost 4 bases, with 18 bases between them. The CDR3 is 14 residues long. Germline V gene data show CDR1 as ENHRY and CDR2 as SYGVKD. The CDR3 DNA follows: TGTGCCTCCTCTCCGGGGAGGGAGGGAAACACCATATATTTT. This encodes CASSPGREGNTIYF.

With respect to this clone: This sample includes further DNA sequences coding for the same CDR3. CDR3 sequence: CASSLAGYNQPQHF. As DNA, the CDR3 is TGTGCCAGCAGCCTGGCAGGGTACAATCAGCCCCAGCATTTT. The rearrangement links TRBV5-6 to TRBJ1-5; TRBD1 is a possible D gene (5 bases). The CDR3 has 14 residues. V was shortened by 4 bases and J by 3 bases, with 11 bases between the two germline ends. Germline V lookup: CDR1 SGHDT, CDR2 YYEEEE.

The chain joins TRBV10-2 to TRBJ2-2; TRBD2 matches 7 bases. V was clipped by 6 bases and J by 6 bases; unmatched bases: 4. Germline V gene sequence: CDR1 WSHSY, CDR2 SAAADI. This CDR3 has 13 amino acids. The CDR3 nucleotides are TGCGCCAGCAGAGGAGCGGGACCCGGGGAGCTGTTTTTT. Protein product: CASRGAGPGELFF.

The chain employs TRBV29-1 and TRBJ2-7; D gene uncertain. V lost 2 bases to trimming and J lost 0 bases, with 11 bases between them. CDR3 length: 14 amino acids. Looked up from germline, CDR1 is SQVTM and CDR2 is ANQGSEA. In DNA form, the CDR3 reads TGCAGCGTTGAAATTGACAACCACTCCTACGAGCAGTACTTC. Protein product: CSVEIDNHSYEQYF.

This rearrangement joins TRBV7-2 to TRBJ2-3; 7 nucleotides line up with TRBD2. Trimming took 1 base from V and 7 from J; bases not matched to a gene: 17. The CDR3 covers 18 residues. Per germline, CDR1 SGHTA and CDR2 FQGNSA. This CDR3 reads CASSLGGQRDSPFYTQYF. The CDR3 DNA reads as TGTGCCAGCAGCTTAGGGGGCCAGCGGGACTCCCCTTTCTATACGCAGTATTTT.

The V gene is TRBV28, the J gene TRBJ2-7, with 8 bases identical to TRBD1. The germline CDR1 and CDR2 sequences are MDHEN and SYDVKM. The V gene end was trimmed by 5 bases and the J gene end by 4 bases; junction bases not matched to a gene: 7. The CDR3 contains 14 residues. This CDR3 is CASSGQGSWYEQYF. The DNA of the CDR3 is TGTGCCAGCAGTGGACAGGGTTCATGGTACGAGCAGTACTTC.

The CDR3 is CASSTGVGGNTIYF. The CDR3 DNA reads as TGTGCCAGCTCAACAGGGGTGGGTGGAAACACCATATATTTT. The chain employs TRBV11-2 and TRBJ1-3; 7 bases map to TRBD1. Germline V gives CDR1 SGHAT, CDR2 FQNNGV. This CDR3 is 14 amino acids long. The trim removed 8 bases at V and 3 bases at J, leaving 7 bases unmatched. The full variable domain, completed using reference TRBV11-2 and TRBJ1-3, is EAGVAQSPRYKIIEKRQSVAFWCNPISGHATLYWYQQILGQGPKLLIQFQNNGVVDDSQLPKDRFSAERLKGVDSTLKIQPAKLEDSAVYLCASSTGVGGNTIYFGEGSWLTVV.

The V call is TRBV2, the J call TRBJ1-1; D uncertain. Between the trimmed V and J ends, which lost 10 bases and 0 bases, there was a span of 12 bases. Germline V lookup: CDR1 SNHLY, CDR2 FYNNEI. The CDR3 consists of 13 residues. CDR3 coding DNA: TGTGCCACTCGGCGGCATATGAACACTGAAGCTTTCTTT. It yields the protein CATRRHMNTEAFF.

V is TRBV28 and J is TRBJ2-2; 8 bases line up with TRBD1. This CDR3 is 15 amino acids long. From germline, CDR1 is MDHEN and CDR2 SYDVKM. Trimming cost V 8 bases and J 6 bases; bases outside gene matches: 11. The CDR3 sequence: CASGTGAAWSGELFF. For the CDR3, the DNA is TGTGCCAGCGGGACAGGTGCTGCGTGGTCCGGGGAGCTGTTTTTT.

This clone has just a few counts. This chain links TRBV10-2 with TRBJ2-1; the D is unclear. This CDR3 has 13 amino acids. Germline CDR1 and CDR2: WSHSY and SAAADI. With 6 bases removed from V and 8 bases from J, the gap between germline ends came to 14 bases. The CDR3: CASSAREMYEQFF. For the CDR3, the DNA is TGCGCCAGCAGCGCTAGAGAGATGTATGAGCAGTTCTTC.